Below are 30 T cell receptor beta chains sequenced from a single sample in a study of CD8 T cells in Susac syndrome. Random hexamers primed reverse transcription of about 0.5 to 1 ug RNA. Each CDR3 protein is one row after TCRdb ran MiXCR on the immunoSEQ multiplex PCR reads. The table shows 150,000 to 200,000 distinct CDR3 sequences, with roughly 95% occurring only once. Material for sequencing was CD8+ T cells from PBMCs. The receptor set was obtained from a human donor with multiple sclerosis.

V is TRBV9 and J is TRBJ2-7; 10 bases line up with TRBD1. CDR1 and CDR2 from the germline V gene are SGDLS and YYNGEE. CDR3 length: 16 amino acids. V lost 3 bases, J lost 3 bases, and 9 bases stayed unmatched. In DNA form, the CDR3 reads TGTGCCAGCAGCGGAACCGGGACAGGGGTTCTCTACGAGCAGTACTTC. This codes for CASSGTGTGVLYEQYF.

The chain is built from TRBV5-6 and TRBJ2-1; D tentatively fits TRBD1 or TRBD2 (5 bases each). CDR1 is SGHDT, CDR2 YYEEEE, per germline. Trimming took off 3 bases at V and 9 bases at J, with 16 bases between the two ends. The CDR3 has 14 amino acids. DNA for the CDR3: TGTGCCAGCAGCTGGGGGTCTAGTAACGGTGAGCAGTTCTTC. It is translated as CASSWGSSNGEQFF.

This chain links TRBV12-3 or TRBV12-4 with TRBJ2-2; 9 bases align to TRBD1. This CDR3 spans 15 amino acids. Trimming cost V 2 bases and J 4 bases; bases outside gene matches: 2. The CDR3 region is CASSLLGQGTGELFF. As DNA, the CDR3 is TGTGCCAGCAGTTTATTGGGACAGGGCACCGGGGAGCTGTTTTTT.

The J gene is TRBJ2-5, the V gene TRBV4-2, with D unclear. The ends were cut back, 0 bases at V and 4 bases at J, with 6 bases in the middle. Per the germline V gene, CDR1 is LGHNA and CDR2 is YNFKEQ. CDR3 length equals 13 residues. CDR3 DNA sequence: TGTGCCAGCAGCCAAGAGTCCGGAGAGACCCAGTACTTC. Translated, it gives CASSQESGETQYF.

The DNA for the CDR3 is TGCAGTGCTGAGGGACTAGCGGGGGACAATGAGCAGTTCTTC. Translation: CSAEGLAGDNEQFF. The chain carries TRBV20-1 and TRBJ2-1, with 14 positions matching TRBD2. V was clipped by 5 bases and J by 5 bases; unmatched bases: 2. CDR3 size: 14 residues. Germline CDR1 reads DFQATT; CDR2 reads SNEGSKA (reference sequence).

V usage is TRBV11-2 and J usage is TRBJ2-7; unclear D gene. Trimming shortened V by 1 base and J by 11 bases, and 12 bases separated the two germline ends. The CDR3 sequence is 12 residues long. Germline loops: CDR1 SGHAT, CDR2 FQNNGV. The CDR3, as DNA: TGTGCCAGCAGCTTAGTCCCGGGTACTAAGTACTTC. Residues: CASSLVPGTKYF.

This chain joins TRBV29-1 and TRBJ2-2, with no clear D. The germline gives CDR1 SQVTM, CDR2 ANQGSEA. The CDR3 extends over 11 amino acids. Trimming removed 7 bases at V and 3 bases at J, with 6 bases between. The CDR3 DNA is TGCAGCGGTATGGACACCGGGGAGCTGTTTTTT. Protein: CSGMDTGELFF.

The CDR3: CATRDATYNEQFF. CDR3 sequence (DNA): TGTGCCACACGGGACGCAACCTACAATGAGCAGTTCTTC. The chain carries TRBV19 and TRBJ2-1; D could derive from TRBD1 or TRBD2 (5 bases each). Trimming left V 10 bases short and J 2 bases short, with 12 bases between. The CDR3 extends over 13 amino acids. The germline V gene has CDR1 LNHDA and CDR2 SQIVND (reference sequence).

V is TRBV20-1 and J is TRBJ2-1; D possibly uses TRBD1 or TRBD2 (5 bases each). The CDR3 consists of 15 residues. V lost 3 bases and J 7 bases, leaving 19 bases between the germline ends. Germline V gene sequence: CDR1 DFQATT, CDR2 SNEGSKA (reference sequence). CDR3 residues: CSARGTHEALNEQFF. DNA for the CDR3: TGCAGTGCTAGGGGGACCCACGAGGCATTGAATGAGCAGTTCTTC.

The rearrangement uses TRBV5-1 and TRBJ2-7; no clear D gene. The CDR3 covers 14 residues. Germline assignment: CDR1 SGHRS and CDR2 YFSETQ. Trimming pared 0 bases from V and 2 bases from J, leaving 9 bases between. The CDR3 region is CASSLDGEPYEQYF. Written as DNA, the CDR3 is TGCGCCAGCAGCTTGGACGGTGAGCCCTACGAGCAGTACTTC.

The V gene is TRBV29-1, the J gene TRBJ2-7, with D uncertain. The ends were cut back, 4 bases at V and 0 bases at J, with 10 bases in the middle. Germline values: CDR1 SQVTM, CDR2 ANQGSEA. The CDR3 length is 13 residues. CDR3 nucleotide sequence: TGCAGCGTTGTGACGGTACGCTCCTACGAGCAGTACTTC. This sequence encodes CSVVTVRSYEQYF.

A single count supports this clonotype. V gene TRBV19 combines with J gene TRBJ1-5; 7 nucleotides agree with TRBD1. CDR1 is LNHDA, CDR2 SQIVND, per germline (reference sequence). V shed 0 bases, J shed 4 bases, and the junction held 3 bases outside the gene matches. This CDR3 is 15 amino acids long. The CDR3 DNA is TGTGCCAGTAGTATAGATAGGGACAGAAATCAGCCCCAGCATTTT. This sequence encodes CASSIDRDRNQPQHF.

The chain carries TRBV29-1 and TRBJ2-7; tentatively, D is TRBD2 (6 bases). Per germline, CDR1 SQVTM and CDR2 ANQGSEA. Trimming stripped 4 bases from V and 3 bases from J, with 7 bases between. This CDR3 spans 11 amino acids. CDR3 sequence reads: CSVGDFYEQYF. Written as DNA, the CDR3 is TGCAGCGTTGGGGACTTCTACGAGCAGTACTTC.

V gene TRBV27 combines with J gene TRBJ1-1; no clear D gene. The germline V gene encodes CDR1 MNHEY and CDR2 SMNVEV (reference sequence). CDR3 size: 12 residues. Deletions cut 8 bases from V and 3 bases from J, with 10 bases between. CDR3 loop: CASRDGYTEAFF. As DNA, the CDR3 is TGTGCCAGCCGGGATGGGTACACTGAAGCTTTCTTT.

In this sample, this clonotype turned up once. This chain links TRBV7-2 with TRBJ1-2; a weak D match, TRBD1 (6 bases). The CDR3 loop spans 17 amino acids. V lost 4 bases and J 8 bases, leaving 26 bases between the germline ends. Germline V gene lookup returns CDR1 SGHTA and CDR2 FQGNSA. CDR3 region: CASSSGIAGQRFGGYTF. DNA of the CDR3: TGTGCCAGCAGCTCCGGTATTGCAGGACAGAGGTTCGGGGGCTACACCTTC.

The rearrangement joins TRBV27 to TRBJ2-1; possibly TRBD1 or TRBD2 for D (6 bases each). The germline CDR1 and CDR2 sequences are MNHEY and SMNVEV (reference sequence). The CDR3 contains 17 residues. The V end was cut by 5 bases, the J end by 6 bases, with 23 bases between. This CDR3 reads CASSGGGWGRGTNEQFF. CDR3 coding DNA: TGTGCCAGCAGTGGGGGAGGTTGGGGGCGAGGCACCAATGAGCAGTTCTTC.

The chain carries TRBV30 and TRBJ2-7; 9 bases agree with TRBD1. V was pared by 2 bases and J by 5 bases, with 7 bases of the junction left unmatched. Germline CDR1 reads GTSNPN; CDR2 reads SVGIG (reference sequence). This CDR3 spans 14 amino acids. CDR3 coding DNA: TGTGCCTGGAGTACCCTGACAGGGGGTGACGAGCAGTACTTC. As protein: CAWSTLTGGDEQYF.

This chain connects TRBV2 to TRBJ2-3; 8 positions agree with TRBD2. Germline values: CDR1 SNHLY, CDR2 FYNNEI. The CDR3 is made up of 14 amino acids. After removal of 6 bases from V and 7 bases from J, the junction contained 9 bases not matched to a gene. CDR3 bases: TGTGCCAGCAGGGAGAGCGGGGGATGGAATACGCAGTATTTT. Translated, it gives CASRESGGWNTQYF.

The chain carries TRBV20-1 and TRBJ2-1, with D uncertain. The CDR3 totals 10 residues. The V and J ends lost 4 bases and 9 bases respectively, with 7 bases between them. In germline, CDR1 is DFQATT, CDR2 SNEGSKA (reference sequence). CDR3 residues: CSATEFEQFF. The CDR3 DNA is TGCAGTGCTACGGAGTTTGAGCAGTTCTTC.

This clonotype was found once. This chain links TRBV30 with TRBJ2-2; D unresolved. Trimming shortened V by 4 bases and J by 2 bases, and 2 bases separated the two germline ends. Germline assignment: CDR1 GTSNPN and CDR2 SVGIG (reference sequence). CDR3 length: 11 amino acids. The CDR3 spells CAWTNTGELFF. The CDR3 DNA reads TGTGCCTGGACTAACACCGGGGAGCTGTTTTTT.

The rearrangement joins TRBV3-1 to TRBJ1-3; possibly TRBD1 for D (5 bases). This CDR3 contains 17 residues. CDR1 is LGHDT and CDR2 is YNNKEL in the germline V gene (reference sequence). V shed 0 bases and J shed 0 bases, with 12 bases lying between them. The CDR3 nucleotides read TGTGCCAGCAGCCAAGAAAACAGGCCGAGCTCTGGAAACACCATATATTTT. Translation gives CASSQENRPSSGNTIYF. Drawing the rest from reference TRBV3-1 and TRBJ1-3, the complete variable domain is DTAVSQTPKYLVTQMGNDKSIKCEQNLGHDTMYWYKQDSKKFLKIMFSYNNKELIINETVPNRFSPKSPDKAHLNLHINSLELGDSAVYFCASSQENRPSSGNTIYFGEGSWLTVV.

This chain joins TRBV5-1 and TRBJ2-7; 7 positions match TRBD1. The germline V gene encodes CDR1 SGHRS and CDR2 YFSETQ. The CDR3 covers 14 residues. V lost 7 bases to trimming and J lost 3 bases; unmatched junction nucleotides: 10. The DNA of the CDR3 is TGCGCCAGCCCCAAGGATCGACAGGGCTACGAGCAGTACTTC. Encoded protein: CASPKDRQGYEQYF.

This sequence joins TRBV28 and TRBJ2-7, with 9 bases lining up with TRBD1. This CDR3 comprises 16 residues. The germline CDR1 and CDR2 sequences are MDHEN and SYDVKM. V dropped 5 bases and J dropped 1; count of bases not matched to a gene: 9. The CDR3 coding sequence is TGTGCCAGCAGTCCCACGACAGGGGGAAGATCCTACGAGCAGTACTTC. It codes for CASSPTTGGRSYEQYF.

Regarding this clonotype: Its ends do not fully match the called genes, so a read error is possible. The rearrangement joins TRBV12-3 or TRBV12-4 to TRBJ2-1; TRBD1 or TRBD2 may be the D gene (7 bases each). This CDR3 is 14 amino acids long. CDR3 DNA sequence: TGTGCCAGCAGTCCGGGACAGAGAAGCGGGATAGGAATCTTC. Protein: CASSPGQRSGIGIF.

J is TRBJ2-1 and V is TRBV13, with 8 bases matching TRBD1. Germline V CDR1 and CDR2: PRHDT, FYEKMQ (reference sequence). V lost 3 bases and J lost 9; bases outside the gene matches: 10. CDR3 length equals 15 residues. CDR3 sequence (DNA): TGTGCCAGCAGCTTCGAGGACAGGGAAGGGGGTGAGCAGTTCTTC. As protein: CASSFEDREGGEQFF. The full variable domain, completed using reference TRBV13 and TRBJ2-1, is AAGVIQSPRHLIKEKRETATLKCYPIPRHDTVYWYQQGPGQDPQFLISFYEKMQSDKGSIPDRFSAQQFSDYHSELNMSSLELGDSALYFCASSFEDREGGEQFFGPGTRLTVL.

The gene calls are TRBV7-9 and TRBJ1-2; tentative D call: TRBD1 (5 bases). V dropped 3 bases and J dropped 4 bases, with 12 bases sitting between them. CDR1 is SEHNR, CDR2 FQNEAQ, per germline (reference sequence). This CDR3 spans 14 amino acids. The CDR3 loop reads CASSFVRTTYGYTF. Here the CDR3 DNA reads TGTGCCAGCAGCTTTGTACGGACAACCTATGGCTACACCTTC. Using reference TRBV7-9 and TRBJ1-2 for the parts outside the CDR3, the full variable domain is DTGVSQNPRHKITKRGQNVTFRCDPISEHNRLYWYRQTLGQGPEFLTYFQNEAQLEKSRLLSDRFSAERPKGSFSTLEIQRTEQGDSAMYLCASSFVRTTYGYTFGSGTRLTVV.

DNA for the CDR3: TGTGCCAGCAGCCCTACCACAGGGGCCTACGAGCAGTACTTC. Its translation is CASSPTTGAYEQYF. The chain combines TRBV7-3 with TRBJ2-7; TRBD1 agrees at 7 bases. Germline V gives CDR1 SGHTA, CDR2 FQGTGA. V was pared by 5 bases and J by 2 bases, with 6 bases of the junction left unmatched. The CDR3 contains 14 residues.

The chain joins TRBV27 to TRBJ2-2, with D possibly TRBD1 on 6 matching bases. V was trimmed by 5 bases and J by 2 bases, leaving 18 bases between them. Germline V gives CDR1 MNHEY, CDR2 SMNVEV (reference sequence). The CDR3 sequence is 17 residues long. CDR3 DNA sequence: TGTGCCAGCAGTCCCCGTCCAGGGGCCGTCAACACCGGGGAGCTGTTTTTT. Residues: CASSPRPGAVNTGELFF.

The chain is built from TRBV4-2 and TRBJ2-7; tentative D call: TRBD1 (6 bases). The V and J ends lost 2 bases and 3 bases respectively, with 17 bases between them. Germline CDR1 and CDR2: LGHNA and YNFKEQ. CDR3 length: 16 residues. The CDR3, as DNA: TGTGCCAGCAGCCAAATGACAGGCCTTGGGGTCTACGAGCAGTACTTC. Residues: CASSQMTGLGVYEQYF.

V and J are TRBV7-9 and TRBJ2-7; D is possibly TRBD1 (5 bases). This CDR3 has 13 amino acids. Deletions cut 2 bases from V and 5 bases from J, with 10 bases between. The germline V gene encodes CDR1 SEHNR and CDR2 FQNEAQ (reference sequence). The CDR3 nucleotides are TGTGCCAGCAGCTTAAAGGGGCGAGACGAGCAGTACTTC. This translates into CASSLKGRDEQYF.